These T cell receptor beta chains were read from a single sample in a study of CD8+ T cells in alopecia areata. Only in-frame clones appear in the TCRdb table, and some are missing; sequencing was by immunoSEQ multiplex PCR. Altogether some 240,000 clones are present, approximately 57% being singletons, with the ten largest covering about 1.6%. The sequencing used CD4+ T cells sorted from blood, collected at week 4, from a patient treated with tofacitinib. Source of these receptors: a human donor with alopecia areata. CDR3s include the opening cysteine and the closing phenylalanine or tryptophan. The D gene is left open where the match is weak. Clone size appears in some rows only: once, few, many, or a class for an expanded clone.

>TRBD1|TRBJ2-7|14|TRBV10-3|few
TGTGCCATCAGCCAGGGACAGGGAGGAGACGAGCAGTACTTC
CAISQGQGGDEQYF
>NA|TRBJ1-6|13|TRBV7-9|NA
TGTGCCAGCAGCTTAAGGCGGGATTCACCCCTCCACTTT
CASSLRRDSPLHF
>NA|TRBJ2-7|13|TRBV4-3|many
TGCGCCAGCAGCCAAGTGCAGGGGTACGAGCAGTACTTC
CASSQVQGYEQYF
>NA|TRBJ1-2|13|TRBV30|NA
TGTGCCTGGAGCTTGGGAGGGGGCTATGGCTACACCTTC
CAWSLGGGYGYTF
>TRBD2|TRBJ2-5|15|TRBV30|NA
TGTGCCTGGGCGAAGGGACTAGCGGGAGGAGAGACCCAGTACTTC
CAWAKGLAGGETQYF
>TRBD1|TRBJ1-1|13|TRBV30|NA
TGTGCCTGGAGTGTTACAGGGGAGGGTGAAGCTTTCTTT
CAWSVTGEGEAFF
>NA|TRBJ1-2|13|TRBV6-5|once
TGTGCCAGCAGCCGGACAGCTATCTATGGCTACACCTTC
CASSRTAIYGYTF
>NA|TRBJ1-1|14|TRBV15|NA
TGTGCCACCAGCAGGGAGACGATGAACACTGAAGCTTTCTTT
CATSRETMNTEAFF
>NA|TRBJ2-2|14|TRBV25-1|NA
TGTGCCAGCAGGAACTCCCCGAACACCGGGGAGCTGTTTTTT
CASRNSPNTGELFF
>NA|TRBJ1-1|15|TRBV7-6|NA
TGTGCCAGCAGCCCTAGACACCAGGCGAACACTGAAGCTTTCTTT
CASSPRHQANTEAFF
>TRBD1|TRBJ1-2|15|TRBV30|NA
TGTGCCTGGAGTGGAAGGCGGGACAGTAGATATGGCTACACCTTC
CAWSGRRDSRYGYTF
>NA|TRBJ1-6|15|TRBV10-3|few
TGTGCCATCAGTGAGTCGACGGGCGCGAATTCACCCCTCCACTTT
CAISESTGANSPLHF
>NA|TRBJ2-5|11|TRBV2|NA
TGTGCCAGCAGTATCAAAGAGACCCAGTACTTC
CASSIKETQYF
>NA|TRBJ2-3|12|TRBV7-2|NA
TGTGCCAGCAGCTTATGGGTAGATACGCAGTATTTT
CASSLWVDTQYF
>TRBD2|TRBJ2-1|16|TRBV7-2|NA
TGTGCCAGCAGCCCCGGACTAGCGGGGGGCCTCAATGAGCAGTTCTTC
CASSPGLAGGLNEQFF
>NA|TRBJ2-5|13|TRBV5-1|once
TGCGCCAGCAGCTCTCGGGGAGGAGAGACCCAGTACTTC
CASSSRGGETQYF
>NA|TRBJ1-2|15|TRBV29-1|NA
TGCAGCGTCCCCGGGGCCTACCCCTCTAACTATGGCTACACCTTC
CSVPGAYPSNYGYTF
>TRBD1|TRBJ1-6|13|TRBV9|NA
TGTGCCAGCAGCGAGAGGGGGCATTCACCCCTCCACTTT
CASSERGHSPLHF
>TRBD1|TRBJ2-5|13|TRBV30|NA
TGTGCCTGGAGCGTTACAGGGGGCCAGACCCAGTACTTC
CAWSVTGGQTQYF
>NA|TRBJ2-3|14|TRBV2|NA
TGTGCCAGAAGTAGGGACGCCCCCACAGATACGCAGTATTTT
CARSRDAPTDTQYF
>NA|TRBJ1-6|15|TRBV7-8|NA
TGTGCCAGCAGCTTGTCGACGCTTACGAATTCACCCCTCCACTTT
CASSLSTLTNSPLHF
>NA|TRBJ1-1|17|TRBV19|few
TGTGCCAGTAGTATGGGGGGAGGGAAGAAGATGAACACTGAAGCTTTCTTT
CASSMGGGKKMNTEAFF
>TRBD1|TRBJ1-1|14|TRBV29-1|NA
TGCAGCGTGGGGGTGACAGGGTTTGGGACTGAAGCTTTCTTT
CSVGVTGFGTEAFF
>NA|TRBJ2-3|12|TRBV7-2|NA
TGTGCCAGCAGCTACTACGCGGATACGCAGTATTTT
CASSYYADTQYF
>TRBD2|TRBJ2-7|15|TRBV10-3|many
TGTGCCATCAATTCCCTAGCGGGGGCCCTCTACGAGCAGTACTTC
CAINSLAGALYEQYF
>NA|TRBJ1-2|11|TRBV29-1|NA
TGCAGCGTTGGGGGAGACACCGGCTACACCTTC
CSVGGDTGYTF
>NA|TRBJ1-5|13|TRBV7-9|few
TGTGCCAGCAGCCAGGACAGAAATCAGCCCCAGCATTTT
CASSQDRNQPQHF
>TRBD1|TRBJ2-3|12|TRBV29-1|NA
TGCAGCGTTCACAGGGGAGCAGATACGCAGTATTTT
CSVHRGADTQYF
>NA|TRBJ2-2|13|TRBV30|NA
TGTGCCTGGAGTACGGGGCCCCCCGGGGAGCTGTTTTTT
CAWSTGPPGELFF
>NA|TRBJ1-1|13|TRBV2|once
TGTGCCAGCTCGGGGGACCTGAACACTGAAGCTTTCTTT
CASSGDLNTEAFF
>NA|TRBJ2-3|13|TRBV15|few
TGTGCCACCAGCACCCGGGGCACAGATACGCAGTATTTT
CATSTRGTDTQYF
>NA|TRBJ2-7|15|TRBV7-8|few
TGTGCCAGCAGCTACGGGGGGACAGCACAATACGAGCAGTACTTC
CASSYGGTAQYEQYF